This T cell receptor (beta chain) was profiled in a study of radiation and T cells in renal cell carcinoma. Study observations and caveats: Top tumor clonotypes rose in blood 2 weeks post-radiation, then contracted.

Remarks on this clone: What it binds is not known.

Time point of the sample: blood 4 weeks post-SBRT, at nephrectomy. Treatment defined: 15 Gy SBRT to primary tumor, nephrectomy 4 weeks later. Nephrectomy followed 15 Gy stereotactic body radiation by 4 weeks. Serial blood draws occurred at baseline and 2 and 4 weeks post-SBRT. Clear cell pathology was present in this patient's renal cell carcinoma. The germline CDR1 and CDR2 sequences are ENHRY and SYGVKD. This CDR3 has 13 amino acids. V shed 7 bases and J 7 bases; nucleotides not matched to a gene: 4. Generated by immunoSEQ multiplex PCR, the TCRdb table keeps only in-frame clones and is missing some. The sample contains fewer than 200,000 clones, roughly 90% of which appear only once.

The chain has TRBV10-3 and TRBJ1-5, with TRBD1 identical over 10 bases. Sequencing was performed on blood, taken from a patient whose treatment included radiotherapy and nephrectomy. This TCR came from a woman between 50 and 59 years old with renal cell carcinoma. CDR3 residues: CAITGTGDQPQHF. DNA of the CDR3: TGTGCCATCACCGGGACAGGGGACCAGCCCCAGCATTTT.